Listed here are 10 T cell receptor beta chains from one sample, sequenced in a study of blood T cells in healthy people across ages. The authors ran a second PCR of roughly 6 to 12 cycles using a sample-barcoded 5' primer and a J-beta primer mix. A single record per CDR3 protein comes from TCRdb applying MiXCR to the 5' RACE reads. The table shows 1.5 million to 2 million distinct CDR3 sequences, with 35% to 50% occurring only once. Sequencing input: blood. These receptors were collected from a human donor in good health.

This chain uses TRBV20-1 with TRBJ1-2; 7 bases agree with TRBD1. CDR3 length equals 14 residues. V was pared by 6 bases and J by 8 bases, with 15 bases of the junction left unmatched. The germline CDR1 and CDR2 sequences are DFQATT and SNEGSKA (reference sequence). Here the CDR3 DNA reads TGCAGTGCCCTGAACCACAGGGGTGCAGACGGCTACACCTTC. Residues: CSALNHRGADGYTF.

This sequence joins TRBV5-1 and TRBJ2-5; 10 bases match TRBD1. The CDR3 is 15 residues long. The V gene end was trimmed by 3 bases and the J gene end by 3 bases; junction bases not matched to a gene: 5. CDR1 and CDR2 from the germline V gene are SGHRS and YFSETQ. The CDR3 DNA follows: TGCGCCAGCAGCTCAGACGGGACAGGGGAAGAGACCCAGTACTTC. It codes for CASSSDGTGEETQYF.

The rearrangement links TRBV9 to TRBJ1-2; no firm D call. V was pared by 4 bases and J by 4 bases, with 17 bases between. The germline CDR1 and CDR2 sequences are SGDLS and YYNGEE. The CDR3 has 15 residues. The DNA of the CDR3 is TGTGCCAGCAGCTTAACAGATGCAGGAGGCTATGGCTACACCTTC. Its protein product is CASSLTDAGGYGYTF.

There are a few counts of this clonotype. V is TRBV6-5 and J is TRBJ1-1, with TRBD1 matching 8 bases. CDR3 length equals 13 residues. CDR1 is MNHEY, CDR2 SVGAGI, per germline. The V gene end was trimmed by 5 bases and the J gene end by 5 bases; junction bases not matched to a gene: 4. The DNA for the CDR3 is TGTGCCAGCAGTACAGGGGGTTGGACTGAAGCTTTCTTT. Its translation: CASSTGGWTEAFF.

In its sample, this clonotype was seen once. This could be a read error, since a much larger clone is one nucleotide away. The chain recombines TRBV12-3 or TRBV12-4 with TRBJ2-1; 9 nucleotides line up with TRBD2. CDR3 length: 14 residues. The chain's CDR3 is CTSSFGTSLNEQFF. DNA of the CDR3: TGTACCAGCAGTTTCGGGACTAGCTTGAATGAGCAGTTCTTC.

This clonotype appeared a few times. The V gene is TRBV4-3, the J gene TRBJ1-2, with D perhaps matching TRBD1 (5 bases). V was shortened by 1 base and J by 8 bases, with 14 bases between the two germline ends. CDR1 is LGHNA and CDR2 is YSLEER in the germline V gene. The CDR3 has 14 amino acids. CDR3 in amino acids: CASSQGRRVGGYTF. CDR3 bases: TGCGCCAGCAGCCAAGGGCGCAGGGTTGGAGGCTACACCTTC.

This clonotype was detected many times. The J gene is TRBJ2-3, the V gene TRBV7-6; TRBD2 is a possible D gene (7 bases). Trimming removed 1 base at V and 5 bases at J, with 16 bases between. There are 16 residues in the CDR3. Germline assignment: CDR1 SGHVS and CDR2 FNYEAQ. Here the CDR3 reads CASSLVTGRGKDTQYF. The CDR3 bases are TGTGCCAGCAGCTTAGTAACAGGGAGGGGAAAAGATACGCAGTATTTT.

The gene calls are TRBV3-1 and TRBJ2-1; the match to TRBD2 covers 7 bases. V lost 0 bases, J lost 10 bases, and 12 bases stayed unmatched. CDR1 and CDR2 from the germline V gene are LGHDT and YNNKEL (reference sequence). The CDR3 spans 16 residues. The CDR3 region has the DNA TGTGCCAGCAGCCAAGAGTTGGGCCTAGCGGCGTACGAGCAGTTCTTC. Protein product: CASSQELGLAAYEQFF.

This clonotype has just a few counts. The J gene is TRBJ2-3, the V gene TRBV15; TRBD1 matches at 9 bases. The CDR3 is 18 residues long. V gave up 2 bases and J gave up 6 bases; unmatched junction bases: 15. Looked up from germline, CDR1 is LNHNV and CDR2 is YYDKDF (reference sequence). The CDR3, as DNA: TGTGCCACCAGCAGACGGGGCTTACCGGGACAGGGCCCCGATACGCAGTATTTT. Encoded protein: CATSRRGLPGQGPDTQYF.

A single count supports this clonotype. V gene TRBV15 combines with J gene TRBJ1-1; D ambiguous. CDR1 is LNHNV, CDR2 YYDKDF, per germline (reference sequence). The CDR3 loop spans 14 amino acids. Trimming left V 0 bases short and J 5 bases short, with 10 bases between. The CDR3 nucleotides read TGTGCCACCAGCAGAGATTCGTTTCGTACTGAAGCTTTCTTT. Its protein is CATSRDSFRTEAFF.